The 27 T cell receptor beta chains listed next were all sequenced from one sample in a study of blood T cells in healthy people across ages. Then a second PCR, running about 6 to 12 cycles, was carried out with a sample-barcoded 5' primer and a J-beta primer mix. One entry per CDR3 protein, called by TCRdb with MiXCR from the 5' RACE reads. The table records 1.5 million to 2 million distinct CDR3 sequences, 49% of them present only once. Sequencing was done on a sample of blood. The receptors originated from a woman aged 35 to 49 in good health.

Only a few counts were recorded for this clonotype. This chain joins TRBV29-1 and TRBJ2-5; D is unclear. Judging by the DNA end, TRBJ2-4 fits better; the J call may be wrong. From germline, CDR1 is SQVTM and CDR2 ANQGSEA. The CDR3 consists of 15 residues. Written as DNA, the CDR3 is TGCAGCCCCGGACGGCCACGTTTCCCCAAAAACATTCAGTACTTC. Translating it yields CSPGRPRFPKNIQYF.

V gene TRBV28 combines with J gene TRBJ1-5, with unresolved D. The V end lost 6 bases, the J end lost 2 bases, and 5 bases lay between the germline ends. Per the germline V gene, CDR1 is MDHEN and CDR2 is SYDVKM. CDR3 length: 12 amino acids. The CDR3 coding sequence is TGTGCCAGCAGGGCGGGCAATCAGCCCCAGCATTTT. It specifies CASRAGNQPQHF.

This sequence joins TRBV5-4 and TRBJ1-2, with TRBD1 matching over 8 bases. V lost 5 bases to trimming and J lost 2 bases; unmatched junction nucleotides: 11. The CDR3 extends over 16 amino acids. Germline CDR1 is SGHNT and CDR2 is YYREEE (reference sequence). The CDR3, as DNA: TGTGCCAGCAGTCCTGATAGGACAGGGCGAAACTATGGCTACACCTTC. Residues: CASSPDRTGRNYGYTF.

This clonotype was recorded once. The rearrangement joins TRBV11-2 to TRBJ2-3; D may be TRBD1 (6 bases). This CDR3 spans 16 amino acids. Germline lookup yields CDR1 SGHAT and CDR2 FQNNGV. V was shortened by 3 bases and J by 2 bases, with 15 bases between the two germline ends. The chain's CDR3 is CASSFLTGTHTDTQYF. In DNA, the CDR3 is TGTGCCAGCAGCTTCTTGACCGGGACACACACAGATACGCAGTATTTT.

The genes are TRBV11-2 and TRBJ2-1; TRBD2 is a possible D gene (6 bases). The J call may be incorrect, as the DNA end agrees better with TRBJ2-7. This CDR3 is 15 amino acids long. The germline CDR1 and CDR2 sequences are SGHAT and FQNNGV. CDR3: CASTESRGTYNEQYF. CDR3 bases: TGTGCCAGCACTGAGAGTCGGGGGACCTACAATGAGCAGTACTTC.

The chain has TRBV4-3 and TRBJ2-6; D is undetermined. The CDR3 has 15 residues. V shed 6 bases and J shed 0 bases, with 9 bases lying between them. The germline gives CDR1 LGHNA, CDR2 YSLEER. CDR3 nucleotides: TGCGCCAGCAGTATCAGTTTCTCTGGGGCCAACGTCCTGACTTTC. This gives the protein CASSISFSGANVLTF.

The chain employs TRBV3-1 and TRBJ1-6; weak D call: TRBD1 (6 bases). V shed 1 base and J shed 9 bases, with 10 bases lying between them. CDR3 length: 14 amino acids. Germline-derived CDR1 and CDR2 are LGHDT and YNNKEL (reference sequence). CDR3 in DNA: TGTGCCAGCAGCCAAGGACAGGCATTTTCACCCCTCCACTTT. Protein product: CASSQGQAFSPLHF.

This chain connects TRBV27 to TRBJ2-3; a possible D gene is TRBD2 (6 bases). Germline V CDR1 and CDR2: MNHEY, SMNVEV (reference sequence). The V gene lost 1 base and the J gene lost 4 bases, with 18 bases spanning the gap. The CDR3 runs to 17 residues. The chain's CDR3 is CASSLWGVSEVPDTQYF. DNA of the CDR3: TGTGCCAGCAGTTTATGGGGGGTGAGCGAAGTCCCAGATACGCAGTATTTT.

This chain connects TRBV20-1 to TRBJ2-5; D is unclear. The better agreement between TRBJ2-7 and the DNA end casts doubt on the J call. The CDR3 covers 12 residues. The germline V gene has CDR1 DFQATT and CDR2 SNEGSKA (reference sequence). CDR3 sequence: CSAREHSHEQYF. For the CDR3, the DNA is TGCAGTGCTAGAGAACATAGCCACGAGCAGTACTTC.

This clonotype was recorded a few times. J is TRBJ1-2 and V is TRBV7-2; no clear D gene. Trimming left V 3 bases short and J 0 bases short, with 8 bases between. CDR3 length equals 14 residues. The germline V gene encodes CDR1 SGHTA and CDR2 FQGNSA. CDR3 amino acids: CASSFPGANYGYTF. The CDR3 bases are TGTGCCAGCAGCTTTCCGGGAGCTAACTATGGCTACACCTTC.

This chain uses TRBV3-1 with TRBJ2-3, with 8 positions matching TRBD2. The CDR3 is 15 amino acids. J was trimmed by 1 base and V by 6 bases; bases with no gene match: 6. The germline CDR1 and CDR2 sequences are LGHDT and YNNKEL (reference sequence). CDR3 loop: CASRQTSVGTDTQYF. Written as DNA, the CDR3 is TGTGCCAGCAGACAGACTAGCGTGGGCACAGATACGCAGTATTTT.

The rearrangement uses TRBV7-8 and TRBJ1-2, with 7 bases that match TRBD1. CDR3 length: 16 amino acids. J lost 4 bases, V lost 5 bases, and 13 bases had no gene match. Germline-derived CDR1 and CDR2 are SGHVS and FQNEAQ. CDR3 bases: TGTGCCAGCAGCCCCAACAACAGGGGTTTGGGCTATGGCTACACCTTC. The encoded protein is CASSPNNRGLGYGYTF.

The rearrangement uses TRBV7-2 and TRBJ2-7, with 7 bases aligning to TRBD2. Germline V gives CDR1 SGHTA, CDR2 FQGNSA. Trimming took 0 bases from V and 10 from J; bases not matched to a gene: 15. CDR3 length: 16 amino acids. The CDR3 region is CASSLAGAGVLVAQYF. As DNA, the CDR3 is TGTGCCAGCAGCTTAGCTGGGGCGGGGGTTCTAGTGGCCCAGTACTTC.

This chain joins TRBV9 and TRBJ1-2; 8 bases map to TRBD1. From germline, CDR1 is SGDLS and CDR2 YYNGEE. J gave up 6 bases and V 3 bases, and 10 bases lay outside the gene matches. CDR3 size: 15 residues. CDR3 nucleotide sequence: TGTGCCAGCAGCGCCCAGACCCGGGACAGGAATGGCTACACCTTC. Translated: CASSAQTRDRNGYTF. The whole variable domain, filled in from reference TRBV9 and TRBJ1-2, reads DSGVTQTPKHLITATGQRVTLRCSPRSGDLSVYWYQQSLDQGLQFLIQYYNGEERAKGNILERFSAQQFPDLHSELNLSSLELGDSALYFCASSAQTRDRNGYTFGSGTRLTVV.

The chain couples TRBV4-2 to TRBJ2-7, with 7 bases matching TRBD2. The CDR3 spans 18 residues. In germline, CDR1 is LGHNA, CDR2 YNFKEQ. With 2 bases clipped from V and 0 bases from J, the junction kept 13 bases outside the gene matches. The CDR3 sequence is CASSQPRGLAENSYEQYF. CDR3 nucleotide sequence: TGTGCCAGCAGCCAACCCCGTGGTCTAGCGGAAAACTCCTACGAGCAGTACTTC.

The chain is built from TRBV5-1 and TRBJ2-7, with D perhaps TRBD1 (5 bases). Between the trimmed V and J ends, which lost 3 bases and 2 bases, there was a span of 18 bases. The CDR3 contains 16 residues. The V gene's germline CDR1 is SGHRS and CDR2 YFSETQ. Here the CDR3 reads CASSWEGRQTAYEQYF. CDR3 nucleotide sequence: TGCGCCAGCAGCTGGGAAGGACGACAGACGGCCTACGAGCAGTACTTC.

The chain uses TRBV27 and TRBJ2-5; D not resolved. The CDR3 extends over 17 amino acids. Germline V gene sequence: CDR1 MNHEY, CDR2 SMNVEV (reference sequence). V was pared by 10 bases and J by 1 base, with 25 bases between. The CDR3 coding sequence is TGTGCCACACAATCCTTTCCGTTCCCCGAGACCCAAGAGACCCAGTACTTC. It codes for CATQSFPFPETQETQYF.

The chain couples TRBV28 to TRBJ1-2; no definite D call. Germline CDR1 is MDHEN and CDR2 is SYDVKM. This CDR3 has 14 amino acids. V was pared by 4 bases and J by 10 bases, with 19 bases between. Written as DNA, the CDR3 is TGTGCCAGCAGTTCCTCGGACGGGATCTTACACTACACCTTC. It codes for CASSSSDGILHYTF.

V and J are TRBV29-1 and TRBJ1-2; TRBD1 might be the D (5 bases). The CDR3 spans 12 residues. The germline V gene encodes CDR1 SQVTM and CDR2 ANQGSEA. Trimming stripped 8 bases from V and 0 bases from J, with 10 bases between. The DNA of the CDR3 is TGCAGCCTCCAGGACACTAACTATGGCTACACCTTC. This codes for CSLQDTNYGYTF.

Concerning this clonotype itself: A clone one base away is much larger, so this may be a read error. As DNA, the CDR3 is TGTGCCAGCAGCGCCGGCCTTAATTCACCCCTCCACTTT. It yields the protein CASSAGLNSPLHF. The chain couples TRBV21-1 to TRBJ1-6. TRBV21-1 is given as a pseudogene. The CDR3 is made up of 13 amino acids.

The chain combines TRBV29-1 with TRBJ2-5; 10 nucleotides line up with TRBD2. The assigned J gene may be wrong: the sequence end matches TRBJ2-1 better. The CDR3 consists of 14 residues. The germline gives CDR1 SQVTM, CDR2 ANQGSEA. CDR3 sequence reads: CSAFSGGSGETQFF. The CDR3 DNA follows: TGCAGCGCTTTTAGCGGGGGGTCAGGGGAGACCCAGTTCTTC.

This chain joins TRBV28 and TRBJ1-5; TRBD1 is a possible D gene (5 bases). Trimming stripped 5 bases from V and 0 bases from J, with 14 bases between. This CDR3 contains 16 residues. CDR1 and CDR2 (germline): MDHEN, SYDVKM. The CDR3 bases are TGTGCCAGCAGTCTAGAGAAGGGGCCTAGCAATCAGCCCCAGCATTTT. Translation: CASSLEKGPSNQPQHF.

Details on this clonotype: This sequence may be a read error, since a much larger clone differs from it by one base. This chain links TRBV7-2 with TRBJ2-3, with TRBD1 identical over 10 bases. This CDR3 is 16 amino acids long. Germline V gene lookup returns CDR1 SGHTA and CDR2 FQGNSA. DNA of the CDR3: TGTGCCAGCAGCTTAGGGACAGGGGGTCGGACAGGTACGCAGTATTTT. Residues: CASSLGTGGRTGTQYF.

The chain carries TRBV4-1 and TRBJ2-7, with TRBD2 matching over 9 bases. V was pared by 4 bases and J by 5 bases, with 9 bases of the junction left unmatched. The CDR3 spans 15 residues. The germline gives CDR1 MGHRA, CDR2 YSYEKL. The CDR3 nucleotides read TGCGCCAGCAGCCTAAGGGCGTTAGCGGGGGACGAGCAGTACTTC. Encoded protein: CASSLRALAGDEQYF.

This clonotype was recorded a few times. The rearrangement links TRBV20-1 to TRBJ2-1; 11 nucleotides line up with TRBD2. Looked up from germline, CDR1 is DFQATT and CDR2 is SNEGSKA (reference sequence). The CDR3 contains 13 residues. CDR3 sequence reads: CVAGGSSYNEQFF. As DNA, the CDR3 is TGCGTAGCGGGGGGGAGCTCCTACAATGAGCAGTTCTTC.

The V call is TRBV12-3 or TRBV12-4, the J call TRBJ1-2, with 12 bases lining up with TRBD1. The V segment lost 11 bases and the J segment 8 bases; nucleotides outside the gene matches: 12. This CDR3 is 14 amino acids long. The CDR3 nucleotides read TGTGCCGGCACCTTGGGACAGGGGGCGTGGGGCTACACCTTC. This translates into CAGTLGQGAWGYTF.

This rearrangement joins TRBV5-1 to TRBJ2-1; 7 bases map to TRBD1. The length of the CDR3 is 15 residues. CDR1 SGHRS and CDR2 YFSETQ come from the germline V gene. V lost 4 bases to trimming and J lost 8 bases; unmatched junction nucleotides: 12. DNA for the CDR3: TGCGCCAGCAGCAAGACAGGGACAACGTTCGATGAGCAGTTCTTC. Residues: CASSKTGTTFDEQFF.